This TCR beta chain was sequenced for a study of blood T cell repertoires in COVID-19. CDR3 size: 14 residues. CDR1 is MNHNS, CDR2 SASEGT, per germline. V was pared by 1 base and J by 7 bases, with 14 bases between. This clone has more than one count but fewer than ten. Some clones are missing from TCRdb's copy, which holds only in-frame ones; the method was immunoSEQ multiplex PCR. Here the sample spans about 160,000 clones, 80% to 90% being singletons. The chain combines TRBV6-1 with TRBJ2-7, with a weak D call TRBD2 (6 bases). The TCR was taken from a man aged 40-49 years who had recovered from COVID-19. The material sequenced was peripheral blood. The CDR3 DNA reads TGTGCCAGCAGTGAAGAGGAGGGAGTGAGTGAGCAGTACTTC. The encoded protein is CASSEEEGVSEQYF.